A single sample is the source of the 17 T cell receptor beta chains below, sequenced in a study of T cell responses to AZD1222 COVID-19 vaccine. Libraries were prepared by immunoSEQ multiplex PCR; TCRdb keeps only in-frame clonotypes and omits some of them. Of around 120,000 clones listed, about 90% are singletons. The sequencing here drew on peripheral blood, taken on day 0 of AZD1222 vaccination. These receptors were taken from an adult in good health.

The chain joins TRBV7-2 to TRBJ2-2; 9 bases fit TRBD1. The ends lost 5 bases at V and 3 bases at J; junction bases unmatched: 1. CDR1 is SGHTA and CDR2 is FQGNSA in the germline V gene. There are 14 residues in the CDR3. DNA for the CDR3: TGTGCCAGCAGCCGGACAGGGGACACCGGGGAGCTGTTTTTT. Its protein product is CASSRTGDTGELFF. Filled out from reference TRBV7-2 and TRBJ2-2, the complete variable domain reads GAGVSQSPSNKVTEKGKDVELRCDPISGHTALYWYRQSLGQGLEFLIYFQGNSAPDKSGLPSDRFSAERTGGSVSTLTIQRTQQEDSAVYLCASSRTGDTGELFFGEGSRLTVL.

The rearrangement links TRBV29-1 to TRBJ1-1; 7 bases fit TRBD1. The V gene's germline CDR1 is SQVTM and CDR2 ANQGSEA. Unmatched junction bases numbered 16, after V lost 3 bases and J lost 3 bases. The CDR3 covers 17 residues. CDR3 sequence (DNA): TGCAGCGTTGAGTGGGGGAACAGGGGTTTAATTGACACTGAAGCTTTCTTT. Its translation: CSVEWGNRGLIDTEAFF. The variable domain in full, completed from reference TRBV29-1 and TRBJ1-1, reads SAVISQKPSRDICQRGTSLTIQCQVDSQVTMMFWYRQQPGQSLTLIATANQGSEATYESGFVIDKFPISRPNLTFSTLTVSNMSPEDSSIYLCSVEWGNRGLIDTEAFFGQGTRLTVV.

This sequence joins TRBV11-2 and TRBJ2-1; TRBD2 agrees at 12 bases. This CDR3 region has 14 residues. The germline V gene encodes CDR1 SGHAT and CDR2 FQNNGV. The ends lost 5 bases at V and 10 bases at J; junction bases unmatched: 6. CDR3 sequence (DNA): TGTGCCAGCAGCATACTAGCGGGGGGCGACGAGCAGTTCTTC. Its protein is CASSILAGGDEQFF.

The chain uses TRBV27 and TRBJ2-7; 10 bases agree with TRBD1. This CDR3 spans 15 amino acids. CDR1 MNHEY and CDR2 SMNVEV come from the germline V gene (reference sequence). V lost 1 base, J lost 6 bases, and 6 bases stayed unmatched. The CDR3: CASSLLGTGVSEQYF. The CDR3 DNA follows: TGTGCCAGCAGTTTATTAGGGACAGGGGTATCCGAGCAGTACTTC.

The chain links TRBV28 to TRBJ2-7; 8 nucleotides line up with TRBD1. Per germline, CDR1 MDHEN and CDR2 SYDVKM. V lost 3 bases and J lost 7; bases outside the gene matches: 8. CDR3 size: 14 residues. CDR3 nucleotide sequence: TGTGCCAGCAGTTTCGATACAGGGGGTAGGGAGCAGTACTTC. This encodes CASSFDTGGREQYF.

The chain employs TRBV7-9 and TRBJ2-3; TRBD2 agrees at 12 bases. Germline assignment: CDR1 SEHNR and CDR2 FQNEAQ (reference sequence). The CDR3 covers 15 residues. After removal of 4 bases from V and 5 bases from J, the junction contained 4 bases not matched to a gene. The CDR3 nucleotides are TGTGCCAGCAGCTCACGACTAGCGGGAGAAGATACGCAGTATTTT. Translation: CASSSRLAGEDTQYF.

This clone has only one observation. Other DNA sequences in this sample translate to the same CDR3. The rearrangement uses TRBV7-9 and TRBJ1-5, with D uncertain. CDR3 length: 12 residues. The germline CDR1 and CDR2 sequences are SEHNR and FQNEAQ (reference sequence). The V gene lost 2 bases and the J gene lost 7 bases, with 6 bases spanning the gap. CDR3 nucleotide sequence: TGTGCCAGCAGCTTAAGTTTCCAGCCCCAGCATTTT. The encoded protein is CASSLSFQPQHF.

The chain employs TRBV11-2 and TRBJ2-7, with 10 bases that match TRBD1. Per the germline V gene, CDR1 is SGHAT and CDR2 is FQNNGV. The CDR3 spans 17 residues. V trimming: 4 bases; J trimming: 3 bases; junction bases outside the gene matches: 12. CDR3 nucleotides: TGTGCCAGCAGCTCTCCATATCCGGGACAGGGGAACTACGAGCAGTACTTC. Protein product: CASSSPYPGQGNYEQYF.

The table lists this clone with a count of one. In DNA form, the CDR3 reads TGTGCCAGCAGTCTACTAGGTGTGAACTACGAGCAGTACTTC. It yields the protein CASSLLGVNYEQYF. The rearrangement joins TRBV28 to TRBJ2-7, with TRBD2 as a possible D gene (5 bases). The CDR3 totals 14 residues. CDR1 is MDHEN and CDR2 is SYDVKM in the germline V gene. V shed 5 bases and J shed 3 bases, with 14 bases lying between them. The whole variable domain, remainder taken from reference TRBV28 and TRBJ2-7, is DVKVTQSSRYLVKRTGEKVFLECVQDMDHENMFWYRQDPGLGLRLIYFSYDVKMKEKGDIPEGYSVSREKKERFSLILESASTNQTSMYLCASSLLGVNYEQYFGPGTRLTVT.

V usage is TRBV11-2 and J usage is TRBJ1-2; D gene ambiguous. The CDR3 is 13 amino acids. Germline V gives CDR1 SGHAT, CDR2 FQNNGV. The ends were cut back, 0 bases at V and 9 bases at J, with 11 bases in the middle. The CDR3 nucleotides read TGTGCCAGCAGCTTAGAAAAGGGCAGTCGCTACACCTTC. Translating it yields CASSLEKGSRYTF. The entire variable domain, with the rest obtained from reference TRBV11-2 and TRBJ1-2, is as follows: EAGVAQSPRYKIIEKRQSVAFWCNPISGHATLYWYQQILGQGPKLLIQFQNNGVVDDSQLPKDRFSAERLKGVDSTLKIQPAKLEDSAVYLCASSLEKGSRYTFGSGTRLTVV.

The V gene is TRBV7-6, the J gene TRBJ2-7, with 9 bases that match TRBD1. The CDR3 loop spans 15 amino acids. V was clipped by 5 bases and J by 6 bases; unmatched bases: 11. Germline values: CDR1 SGHVS, CDR2 FNYEAQ. The CDR3: CASSRLGQGYSEQYF. As DNA, the CDR3 is TGTGCCAGCAGCCGATTGGGACAGGGCTATTCCGAGCAGTACTTC.

J is TRBJ2-1 and V is TRBV2; 16 bases agree with TRBD2. The CDR3 has 18 residues. Unmatched junction bases numbered 12, after V lost 5 bases and J lost 8 bases. The germline CDR1 and CDR2 sequences are SNHLY and FYNNEI. CDR3 sequence: CASSSPGTSGGASYEQFF. The CDR3 DNA follows: TGTGCCAGCAGTTCTCCCGGGACTAGCGGGGGGGCGTCGTATGAGCAGTTCTTC.

Comment on this clone: A read error is likely, as this CDR3 ends without the conserved phenylalanine or tryptophan. No DNA is shown, since the ends of the CDR3 on it are uncertain; the CDR3 is the one TCRdb lists. The rearrangement uses TRBV24-1 and TRBJ2-3; TRBD1 is the table's D call, not checked against the DNA. With termini counted, the CDR3 has 13 amino acids. Per germline, CDR1 KGHDR and CDR2 SFDVKD. The CDR3 reads CATSFTPDIRSLV.

V is TRBV6-1 and J is TRBJ1-1; 7 nucleotides line up with TRBD1. This CDR3 comprises 14 residues. V shed 0 bases, J shed 5 bases, and the junction held 3 bases outside the gene matches. The germline CDR1 and CDR2 sequences are MNHNS and SASEGT. The CDR3 DNA is TGTGCCAGCAGTGAAGCCGGGACAGAGACTGAAGCTTTCTTT. It codes for CASSEAGTETEAFF.

The rearrangement joins TRBV7-2 to TRBJ2-3; 7 bases fit TRBD1. There are 16 residues in the CDR3. The junction had 8 bases not matched to a gene; V was cut back by 5 bases and J by 0 bases. Germline V gives CDR1 SGHTA, CDR2 FQGNSA. This chain's CDR3 is CASSQPTGISTDTQYF. The CDR3 coding sequence is TGTGCCAGCAGCCAACCGACAGGGATTAGCACAGATACGCAGTATTTT. Together with reference TRBV7-2 and TRBJ2-3, the CDR3 gives the full variable domain: GAGVSQSPSNKVTEKGKDVELRCDPISGHTALYWYRQSLGQGLEFLIYFQGNSAPDKSGLPSDRFSAERTGGSVSTLTIQRTQQEDSAVYLCASSQPTGISTDTQYFGPGTRLTVL.

V gene TRBV10-1 combines with J gene TRBJ2-3; TRBD2 matches 7 bases. This CDR3 contains 14 residues. V dropped 8 bases and J dropped 4; count of bases not matched to a gene: 9. Germline CDR1 WNHNN, CDR2 SYGVQD (reference sequence). The CDR3 spells CASSGGSGADTQYF. CDR3 nucleotides: TGCGCCAGCTCCGGCGGGAGTGGTGCAGATACGCAGTATTTT.

This clone has a single count. This chain links TRBV10-3 with TRBJ2-1, with D maybe TRBD2 (7 bases). This CDR3 comprises 13 residues. Germline assignment: CDR1 ENHRY and CDR2 SYGVKD. The V and J ends lost 8 bases and 7 bases respectively, with 15 bases between them. CDR3 coding DNA: TGTGCCATCGGAGGGGGGGTGGATAATGAGCAGTTCTTC. This gives the protein CAIGGGVDNEQFF.